The present T cell receptor (beta chain) was sequenced within a study of shared clonotypes between healthy human individuals. Turning to the study itself: Three CD4 naive, three CD4 memory, two CD8 naive and one CD8 memory plate were used per donor. Study findings and constraints: In the sorted subsets, rarefaction showed sequencing was incomplete despite large depth.

Of note for this clone: Antigen specificity is unknown.

Subsets obtained from CD4+ cells comprised CD45RA+ naive and CD45RA-negative memory cells. Data came from immunoSEQ multiplex PCR; TCRdb stores just in-frame clones and leaves some out. The sample shows over 2 million clones, approximately 95% of them seen only once. This receptor was identified in a man between 18 and 29 years old in good health. The material sequenced was naive CD4+ T cells sorted from blood. Stated subset: CD45RA+ positively selected.

In nucleotides, the CDR3 is TGTGCCAGCAGTGAAGACAGGGCCCCTAACACTGAAGCTTTCTTT. It codes for CASSEDRAPNTEAFF. The chain recombines TRBV6-1 with TRBJ1-1; weak D call: TRBD1 (6 bases). Germline CDR1 reads MNHNS; CDR2 reads SASEGT. There are 15 residues in the CDR3. V lost 1 base and J lost 2, with 11 bases in between.